This T cell receptor beta chain was profiled in a study of shared clonotypes between healthy human individuals. CD8 cells classed as naive were CD45RO-negative and positively selected for CCR7, excluding terminally differentiated effector memory CD45RA+ cells. Repertoires were generated with immunoSEQ multiplex PCR, while TCRdb's copy carries only in-frame clones and drops some. Of about 2.2 million clones in the sample, about 92% were seen once. In germline, CDR1 is MDHEN, CDR2 SYDVKM. V lost 3 bases to trimming and J lost 0 bases; unmatched junction nucleotides: 4. This CDR3 spans 16 amino acids. The V gene is TRBV28, the J gene TRBJ2-2; TRBD2 matches 7 bases. This TCR derives from a man aged 18-30 years in good health. Some clones in this sample may be carry-over from other donors' samples. What was sequenced was naive CD8+ T cells from PBMCs. In DNA form, the CDR3 reads TGTGCCAGCAGTTTGGTAGCGGGTACGAACACCGGGGAGCTGTTTTTT. It yields the protein CASSLVAGTNTGELFF.